The 9 T cell receptor beta chains presented below share a single source sample, sequenced in a study of radiotherapy plus CTLA-4 blockade in lung cancer. The table came from immunoSEQ multiplex PCR; TCRdb's copy has only in-frame clones and leaves some out. The table includes approximately 65,000 clones, 70% to 80% detected once. The sequences come from peripheral blood, collected from a patient treated with radiotherapy plus ipilimumab. These receptors all stem from a human donor with non-small cell lung cancer who had a complete response to radiotherapy plus ipilimumab.

The rearrangement joins TRBV5-1 to TRBJ1-2; weak D call: TRBD1 (6 bases). Deletions cut 0 bases from V and 8 bases from J, with 8 bases between. Germline assignment: CDR1 SGHRS and CDR2 YFSETQ. The CDR3 contains 12 residues. CDR3 sequence: CASSLGTEGYTF. The CDR3 nucleotides are TGCGCCAGCAGCTTGGGGACAGAAGGCTACACCTTC. The full variable domain, completed using reference TRBV5-1 and TRBJ1-2, is KAGVTQTPRYLIKTRGQQVTLSCSPISGHRSVSWYQQTPGQGLQFLFEYFSETQRNKGNFPGRFSGRQFSNSRSEMNVSTLELGDSALYLCASSLGTEGYTFGSGTRLTVV.

This chain uses TRBV7-2 with TRBJ2-3; D remains unclear. Trimming took 1 base from V and 4 from J, leaving 12 bases between them. CDR1 is SGHTA and CDR2 is FQGNSA in the germline V gene. The length of the CDR3 is 15 residues. CDR3 nucleotides: TGTGCCAGCAGCTTAGGTCTCCGGTGGGCAGATACGCAGTATTTT. It encodes CASSLGLRWADTQYF.

The rearrangement links TRBV7-2 to TRBJ1-2, with a possible D match to TRBD1 (5 bases). V lost 5 bases, J lost 4 bases, and 14 bases lay in between. This CDR3 spans 14 amino acids. Germline CDR1 reads SGHTA; CDR2 reads FQGNSA. CDR3 protein: CASSPLGGVYGYTF. In nucleotides, the CDR3 is TGTGCCAGCAGCCCACTCGGGGGTGTCTATGGCTACACCTTC. The full variable domain, rest sourced from reference TRBV7-2 and TRBJ1-2, is GAGVSQSPSNKVTEKGKDVELRCDPISGHTALYWYRQSLGQGLEFLIYFQGNSAPDKSGLPSDRFSAERTGGSVSTLTIQRTQQEDSAVYLCASSPLGGVYGYTFGSGTRLTVV.

The chain has TRBV27 and TRBJ1-6, with 7 bases lining up with TRBD1. V lost 6 bases and J lost 5; bases outside the gene matches: 13. The CDR3 runs 17 residues. Germline loops: CDR1 MNHEY, CDR2 SMNVEV (reference sequence). The CDR3 DNA sequence: TGTGCCAGCAGCTTGGGGTGGGGCCAGGGGGATAATTCACCCCTCCACTTT. Translating gives CASSLGWGQGDNSPLHF.

This clone was seen only a few times. The chain has TRBV4-3 and TRBJ1-5; 8 nucleotides align to TRBD1. V lost 10 bases, J lost 1 base, and 12 bases stayed unmatched. The germline gives CDR1 LGHNA, CDR2 YSLEER. The CDR3 spans 16 residues. CDR3 nucleotide sequence: TGCGCCACCCACAATCTCGGACAGGGAAGCAATCAGCCCCAGCATTTT. Translation gives CATHNLGQGSNQPQHF.

The chain carries TRBV2 and TRBJ1-5; D uncertain. Germline CDR1 reads SNHLY; CDR2 reads FYNNEI. Trimming took 5 bases from V and 0 from J, leaving 11 bases between them. The CDR3 loop spans 15 amino acids. Here the CDR3 reads CASSRVAYSNQPQHF. Here the CDR3 DNA reads TGTGCCAGCAGTAGAGTCGCTTATAGCAATCAGCCCCAGCATTTT. The full variable domain, its missing parts supplied by reference TRBV2 and TRBJ1-5, is EPEVTQTPSHQVTQMGQEVILRCVPISNHLYFYWYRQILGQKVEFLVSFYNNEISEKSEIFDDQFSVERPDGSNFTLKIRSTKLEDSAMYFCASSRVAYSNQPQHFGDGTRLSIL.

This chain connects TRBV11-2 to TRBJ2-7, with D unresolved. This CDR3 region has 15 residues. Germline V CDR1 and CDR2: SGHAT, FQNNGV. V was shortened by 6 bases and J by 0 bases, with 15 bases between the two germline ends. CDR3 protein: CASRKEATASYEQYF. The DNA of the CDR3 is TGTGCCAGCAGGAAAGAGGCCACGGCCTCCTACGAGCAGTACTTC.

The chain recombines TRBV4-1 with TRBJ2-1, with 10 positions matching TRBD1. This CDR3 is 17 amino acids long. V trimming: 0 bases; J trimming: 2 bases; junction bases outside the gene matches: 4. CDR1 is MGHRA and CDR2 is YSYEKL in the germline V gene. DNA of the CDR3: TGCGCCAGCAGCCAAGAGCCGACAGGGGGCGCCTACAATGAGCAGTTCTTC. As protein: CASSQEPTGGAYNEQFF.

The J gene is TRBJ2-5, the V gene TRBV9; 9 nucleotides match TRBD1. Germline CDR1 reads SGDLS; CDR2 reads YYNGEE. This CDR3 contains 15 residues. V trimming: 3 bases; J trimming: 5 bases; junction bases outside the gene matches: 8. CDR3: CASSGGQGTRETQYF. The CDR3 region has the DNA TGTGCCAGCAGCGGCGGACAGGGGACGAGGGAGACCCAGTACTTC. The entire variable domain, with the rest obtained from reference TRBV9 and TRBJ2-5, is as follows: DSGVTQTPKHLITATGQRVTLRCSPRSGDLSVYWYQQSLDQGLQFLIQYYNGEERAKGNILERFSAQQFPDLHSELNLSSLELGDSALYFCASSGGQGTRETQYFGPGTRLLVL.